This T cell receptor beta chain was profiled in a study of CD8 T cells in Susac syndrome. After extraction with the RNeasy kit, roughly 0.45 to 1 ug of the RNA was reverse transcribed using random hexamers. Coverage of TCR beta CDR3 amplification by immunoSEQ multiplex PCR extended to 54 Vbeta and 13 Jbeta. MiXCR was run by TCRdb on the immunoSEQ multiplex PCR reads, yielding one entry per CDR3 protein. The table records about 100,000 distinct CDR3 sequences, about 96% of them present only once. The CDR3 has 15 residues. The germline V gene has CDR1 DFQATT and CDR2 SNEGSKA (reference sequence). The V and J ends lost 0 bases and 4 bases respectively, with 13 bases between them. Findings and caveats of the study: TCR sequencing and HLA analysis covered a relatively small number of individuals.

Regarding this clonotype: The antigen remains undetermined.

The Susac syndrome patients fit the recently defined diagnostic criteria for definite or probable disease. Through negative isolation, CD4+ and CD8+ T cells were obtained, while TEMRA cells were enriched using FACS. The sequenced sample consisted of CD8+ T cells from PBMCs. This receptor was taken from a human donor with Susac syndrome. The chain links TRBV20-1 to TRBJ2-1; D is perhaps TRBD1 (5 bases). The CDR3 spells CSARDRRGVYNEQFF. In DNA, the CDR3 is TGCAGTGCTAGAGATCGAAGGGGCGTTTACAATGAGCAGTTCTTC.